This entry lists 12 T cell receptor beta chains sequenced from one sample in a study of vaccination effects on CD4 cells after COVID-19. Viral peptide pools were used in the ViraFEST assay to expand antigen-specific CD4+ T cells, and sequencing came afterward. Having been cultured for 10 days, the cells underwent CD4+ T cell isolation. Each participant was given two doses of one vaccine (BNT162b2 or mRNA-1273). Assay: immunoSEQ multiplex PCR; the TCRdb copy retains only in-frame clones and omits some. Among about 72,000 clones listed, approximately 80% were seen once. Their antigens remain unidentified. Sequenced here: CD4+ T cells from PBMCs cultured with HCoV-229E spike peptides, sampled after COVID-19 vaccination. These receptors were obtained from a human donor who received a COVID-19 vaccine.

This chain joins TRBV6-2 or TRBV6-3 and TRBJ2-1; D gene unclear. The germline gives CDR1 MNHEY, CDR2 SVGEGT. The V end lost 4 bases, the J end lost 4 bases, and 5 bases lay between the germline ends. This CDR3 has 12 amino acids. CDR3 in amino acids: CASSSVYNEQFF. In nucleotides, the CDR3 is TGTGCCAGCAGTTCGGTATACAATGAGCAGTTCTTC.

This clone was seen only a few times. The genes are TRBV6-2 or TRBV6-3 and TRBJ2-7; possibly TRBD1 for D (6 bases). Trimming removed 2 bases from V and 4 bases from J, with 9 bases in between. Germline loops: CDR1 MNHEY, CDR2 SVGEGT. The CDR3 loop spans 13 amino acids. CDR3 in amino acids: CASSYLTGYEQYV. DNA of the CDR3: TGTGCCAGCAGTTACCTAACAGGGTACGAGCAGTACGTC.

The chain has TRBV18 and TRBJ1-1, with D uncertain. Between the trimmed V and J ends, which lost 6 bases and 1 base, there was a span of 9 bases. Germline CDR1 reads KGHSH; CDR2 reads LQKENI. The CDR3 sequence is 13 residues long. The CDR3 DNA follows: TGTGCCAGCTCGCCAAGGAGGAACACTGAAGCTTTCTTT. It encodes CASSPRRNTEAFF.

The V call is TRBV2, the J call TRBJ1-5; no definite D call. The CDR3 spans 14 residues. V was pared by 5 bases and J by 0 bases, with 8 bases between. In germline, CDR1 is SNHLY, CDR2 FYNNEI. This CDR3 reads CASSPLNSNQPQHF. The CDR3 DNA reads as TGTGCCAGCAGTCCACTTAATAGCAATCAGCCCCAGCATTTT.

V gene TRBV7-9 combines with J gene TRBJ1-2; D possibly corresponds to TRBD1 (5 bases). Deletions cut 5 bases from V and 5 bases from J, with 18 bases between. The CDR3 length is 15 residues. Per germline, CDR1 SEHNR and CDR2 FQNEAQ (reference sequence). The CDR3, as DNA: TGTGCCAGCAGCGTCAGGGAAGGCCCCATATATGGCTACACCTTC. Translating gives CASSVREGPIYGYTF.

The chain couples TRBV7-8 to TRBJ2-7; possibly TRBD1 for D (6 bases). V was clipped by 1 base and J by 7 bases, with 14 bases between them. Germline V lookup: CDR1 SGHVS, CDR2 FQNEAQ. This CDR3 contains 14 residues. In nucleotides, the CDR3 is TGTGCCAGCAGCTTAGGCCTGGGGGCGAGGGAGCAGTACGTC. Its protein product is CASSLGLGAREQYV.

The chain carries TRBV18 and TRBJ1-1, with D possibly being TRBD1 (5 bases). Germline-derived CDR1 and CDR2 are KGHSH and LQKENI. The V end was cut by 0 bases, the J end by 3 bases, with 11 bases between. The CDR3 extends over 15 amino acids. The CDR3 is CASSPPNGQYTEAFF. The DNA of the CDR3 is TGTGCCAGCTCACCACCGAACGGACAATACACTGAAGCTTTCTTT.

The chain carries TRBV29-1 and TRBJ2-1, with no clear D. The germline CDR1 and CDR2 sequences are SQVTM and ANQGSEA. The CDR3 is made up of 11 amino acids. Trimming cost V 2 bases and J 10 bases, with 9 bases left between them. The CDR3: CSVETTAEQFF. The DNA for the CDR3 is TGCAGCGTTGAAACAACAGCAGAGCAGTTCTTC.

The chain recombines TRBV2 with TRBJ2-7, with TRBD1 identical over 7 bases. Germline V gives CDR1 SNHLY, CDR2 FYNNEI. Trimming removed 5 bases from V and 3 bases from J; junction bases left unmatched: 4. This CDR3 is built from 13 residues. CDR3 nucleotide sequence: TGTGCCAGCAGTCCGGGACAGAACTACGAGCAGTACGTC. Amino acids: CASSPGQNYEQYV.

The sample holds a few counts of this clone. V is TRBV28 and J is TRBJ1-5; D might be TRBD1 (5 bases). This CDR3 contains 12 residues. Trimming cost V 6 bases and J 9 bases, with 12 bases left between them. The V gene's germline CDR1 is MDHEN and CDR2 SYDVKM. CDR3 nucleotides: TGTGCCAGCAGACTCAGGGCAGGGCCCCAGCATTTT. Amino acid sequence: CASRLRAGPQHF.

The V and J genes are TRBV4-3 and TRBJ2-2; D gene ambiguous. Germline V CDR1 and CDR2: LGHNA, YSLEER. CDR3 length: 16 amino acids. V was clipped by 3 bases and J by 3 bases, with 14 bases between them. Written as DNA, the CDR3 is TGCGCCAGCAGCCAGTCCCGCCCCGGCTACACCGGGGAGCTGTTTTTT. As protein: CASSQSRPGYTGELFF.

The chain uses TRBV19 and TRBJ2-5, with D perhaps TRBD2 (5 bases). The CDR3 totals 13 residues. V lost 6 bases, J lost 5 bases, and 13 bases lay in between. Germline values: CDR1 LNHDA, CDR2 SQIVND (reference sequence). The CDR3 sequence: CASRYPGVETQYF. DNA of the CDR3: TGTGCCAGTAGATACCCCGGGGTGGAGACCCAGTACTTC.